Sequencing of this TCR beta chain was carried out in a study of CD8+CD57+ T cells in acquired aplastic anemia. For the study at large: The mean DNA yield obtained from sorted CD4+ and CD8+ cells came to 3 to 3.5 ug.

V trimming: 10 bases; J trimming: 4 bases; junction bases outside the gene matches: 10. CDR1 KGHDR and CDR2 SFDVKD come from the germline V gene. This CDR3 is built from 14 residues. Turning to this clonotype: Its antigen is not identified.

The authors sequenced patients whose flow cytometry had shown CD8+CD57+ cell expansion. With no exception, the patients had severe acquired aplastic anemia. Patients were therapy-naive when their blood was sampled. Broader study findings: There were around 28 CD8+ CDR3 sequences that occurred in both patients and controls.

Using genomic DNA as the template, TCR beta VDJ and CDR3 profiling was carried out. TCRdb recomputed calls from the reads with MiXCR, one row per CDR3 protein. The top ten hold under 60% of the sample, which has over 150,000 distinct CDR3 sequences, 70% to 75% seen once. This TCR was sampled from a human donor with aplastic anemia. The specimen was sorted CD4+, CD8+, or CD8+CD57+ T cells (not recorded which) from PBMCs. The V gene is TRBV24-1, the J gene TRBJ2-5; 8 nucleotides agree with TRBD1. This CDR3 reads CATSPGTGLETQYF. The CDR3 DNA follows: TGTGCCACTAGTCCCGGGACAGGTTTAGAGACCCAGTACTTC.